The 25 T cell receptor beta chains presented below share a single source sample, sequenced in a study of a mutant IDH1 vaccine in newly diagnosed glioma. These receptors lack a known antigen. Using immunoSEQ multiplex PCR, the repertoire was profiled, and TCRdb retains in-frame clones only, with some absent. The sample consists of about 56,000 clones, about 79% of them appearing once. Documented time point: week 47, end of study. In the vaccine, a single dose held 300 ug of the mutant IDH1 20-mer peptide, along with topical imiquimod. The specimen comprised PBMCs, sampled from a glioma patient whose treatment included an IDH1 peptide vaccine. The receptors here all came from a man over 45 with glioma.

The rearrangement joins TRBV18 to TRBJ2-2; maybe TRBD1 (6 bases). CDR3 size: 15 residues. The germline CDR1 and CDR2 sequences are KGHSH and LQKENI. Trimming took 2 bases from V and 5 from J, leaving 12 bases between them. The CDR3: CASSPTTGKTGELFF. CDR3 DNA sequence: TGTGCCAGCTCACCAACTACAGGGAAGACCGGGGAGCTGTTTTTT.

The chain combines TRBV10-3 with TRBJ1-1, with 7 bases that match TRBD1. Germline values: CDR1 ENHRY, CDR2 SYGVKD. CDR3 size: 14 residues. V trimming: 6 bases; J trimming: 1 base; junction bases outside the gene matches: 5. CDR3 sequence reads: CAIRGDSKNTEAFF. The CDR3 DNA follows: TGTGCCATCAGGGGGGACAGCAAGAACACTGAAGCTTTCTTT.

The chain uses TRBV6-6 and TRBJ1-2; 11 bases agree with TRBD1. The CDR3 length is 13 residues. Germline CDR1 reads MNHNY; CDR2 reads SVGAGI (reference sequence). V lost 2 bases to trimming and J lost 7 bases; unmatched junction nucleotides: 0. As DNA, the CDR3 is TGTGCCAGCAGTTACGGGACAGGGGGTGGCTACACCTTC. The encoded protein is CASSYGTGGGYTF.

This clone was observed a single time. V and J are TRBV28 and TRBJ1-2, with TRBD1 as a possible D gene (5 bases). Between the trimmed V and J ends, which lost 10 bases and 13 bases, there was a span of 19 bases. This CDR3 contains 11 residues. Germline-derived CDR1 and CDR2 are MDHEN and SYDVKM. The CDR3, as DNA: TGTGCCATCGGACAATCGTTCATCTCCACCTTC. Translating gives CAIGQSFISTF.

The gene calls are TRBV5-1 and TRBJ1-1; TRBD1 is a possible D gene (5 bases). Trimming took 0 bases from V and 1 from J, leaving 10 bases between them. CDR1 is SGHRS and CDR2 is YFSETQ in the germline V gene. CDR3 length equals 15 residues. The CDR3 bases are TGCGCCAGCAGCTTGGGTTGGGGGTCGAACACTGAAGCTTTCTTT. Protein: CASSLGWGSNTEAFF. The entire variable domain, with the rest obtained from reference TRBV5-1 and TRBJ1-1, is as follows: KAGVTQTPRYLIKTRGQQVTLSCSPISGHRSVSWYQQTPGQGLQFLFEYFSETQRNKGNFPGRFSGRQFSNSRSEMNVSTLELGDSALYLCASSLGWGSNTEAFFGQGTRLTVV.

The J gene is TRBJ1-3, the V gene TRBV7-2, with D uncertain. This CDR3 is 12 amino acids long. Germline V gene data show CDR1 as SGHTA and CDR2 as FQGNSA. V lost 3 bases, J lost 8 bases, and 8 bases lay in between. CDR3 nucleotides: TGTGCCAGCAGCTTTACTAAGGACACCATATATTTT. Encoded protein: CASSFTKDTIYF.

The sample holds one count of this clone. This chain uses TRBV30 with TRBJ2-1; TRBD1 or TRBD2 may be the D gene (5 bases each). Germline-derived CDR1 and CDR2 are GTSNPN and SVGIG (reference sequence). The CDR3 length is 14 residues. Trimming stripped 2 bases from V and 7 bases from J, with 15 bases between. In DNA form, the CDR3 reads TGTGCCTGGAGTCTTGGGGACCCTGGTAATGAGCAGTTCTTC. Protein sequence: CAWSLGDPGNEQFF. Supplemented by reference TRBV30 and TRBJ2-1, the full variable domain reads SQTIHQWPATLVQPVGSPLSLECTVEGTSNPNLYWYRQAAGRGLQLLFYSVGIGQISSEVPQNLSASRPQDRQFILSSKKLLLSDSGFYLCAWSLGDPGNEQFFGPGTRLTVL.

The chain links TRBV5-1 to TRBJ1-2, with D possibly TRBD1 on 5 matching bases. CDR3 length equals 15 residues. The germline V gene has CDR1 SGHRS and CDR2 YFSETQ. The V and J ends lost 3 bases and 0 bases respectively, with 12 bases between them. The chain's CDR3 is CASSSHPTANYGYTF. CDR3 coding DNA: TGCGCCAGCAGCTCCCACCCGACAGCTAACTATGGCTACACCTTC.

The chain has TRBV28 and TRBJ2-7, with D possibly being TRBD2 (5 bases). Germline loops: CDR1 MDHEN, CDR2 SYDVKM. The germline V and J ends were trimmed by 6 bases and 7 bases, with 16 bases remaining between them. The CDR3 is 13 residues long. The CDR3 nucleotides read TGTGCCAGCAGGGCTTCTCGGGGTTTTGAGCAGTACTTC. Translating gives CASRASRGFEQYF.

This clone has a single count. The rearrangement uses TRBV11-2 and TRBJ1-3; D is unresolved. This CDR3 comprises 13 residues. In germline, CDR1 is SGHAT, CDR2 FQNNGV. V was pared by 7 bases and J by 0 bases, with 7 bases between. CDR3 sequence: CASKVSSGNTIYF. Here the CDR3 DNA reads TGTGCCAGCAAGGTTAGCTCTGGAAACACCATATATTTT.

The rearrangement uses TRBV13 and TRBJ2-5, with TRBD1 matching 10 bases. The V and J ends lost 6 bases and 4 bases, in that order; junction bases with no gene match: 2. This CDR3 spans 13 amino acids. Per germline, CDR1 PRHDT and CDR2 FYEKMQ (reference sequence). The CDR3 DNA reads as TGTGCCAGCAGGGGGGACAGGGGAGAGACCCAGTACTTC. This encodes CASRGDRGETQYF. The variable domain in full, with the rest retrieved from reference TRBV13 and TRBJ2-5, is AAGVIQSPRHLIKEKRETATLKCYPIPRHDTVYWYQQGPGQDPQFLISFYEKMQSDKGSIPDRFSAQQFSDYHSELNMSSLELGDSALYFCASRGDRGETQYFGPGTRLLVL.

V gene TRBV15 combines with J gene TRBJ1-1, with D uncertain. CDR3 length equals 11 residues. From germline, CDR1 is LNHNV and CDR2 YYDKDF (reference sequence). Trimming left V 3 bases short and J 7 bases short, with 6 bases between. The CDR3 region is CATSSWGEAFF. The CDR3 DNA sequence: TGTGCCACCAGCAGTTGGGGTGAAGCTTTCTTT.

The genes are TRBV9 and TRBJ2-2; TRBD2 is a possible D gene (6 bases). This CDR3 has 15 amino acids. The V end was cut by 0 bases, the J end by 0 bases, with 6 bases between. Germline CDR1 SGDLS, CDR2 YYNGEE. The CDR3 region is CASSVGGTNTGELFF. CDR3 bases: TGTGCCAGCAGCGTAGGCGGGACGAACACCGGGGAGCTGTTTTTT.

This sequence joins TRBV19 and TRBJ1-4; D remains unclear. Trimming pared 5 bases from V and 0 bases from J, leaving 13 bases between. The germline V gene has CDR1 LNHDA and CDR2 SQIVND (reference sequence). This CDR3 spans 16 amino acids. In nucleotides, the CDR3 is TGTGCCAGTAGTCTAGCCGGACGGACAACTAATGAAAAACTGTTTTTT. It yields the protein CASSLAGRTTNEKLFF.

The chain carries TRBV10-1 and TRBJ1-2, with D maybe TRBD1 (6 bases). Germline-derived CDR1 and CDR2 are WNHNN and SYGVQD (reference sequence). V gave up 4 bases and J gave up 7 bases, with 16 bases separating them. The CDR3 loop spans 14 amino acids. The CDR3: CASSAGTIQGGYTF. Here the CDR3 DNA reads TGCGCCAGCAGTGCTGGGACAATCCAAGGTGGCTACACCTTC.

The chain links TRBV4-3 to TRBJ2-7; D is undetermined. Trimming left V 0 bases short and J 3 bases short, with 12 bases between. Looked up from germline, CDR1 is LGHNA and CDR2 is YSLEER. This CDR3 spans 15 amino acids. In DNA form, the CDR3 reads TGCGCCAGCAGCCAAGAAAGGACCGACGGCTACGAGCAGTACTTC. It is translated as CASSQERTDGYEQYF.

This clone has only a few counts. V usage is TRBV18 and J usage is TRBJ1-5; 7 bases are shared with TRBD1. CDR3 length equals 14 residues. V lost 3 bases to trimming and J lost 11 bases; unmatched junction nucleotides: 10. CDR1 is KGHSH and CDR2 is LQKENI in the germline V gene. The CDR3 DNA follows: TGTGCCAGCTCACCTTCCGGGACAGCTGTGTCCCAGCATTTT. Residues: CASSPSGTAVSQHF.

This chain uses TRBV28 with TRBJ1-5, with D perhaps TRBD1 (6 bases). The germline gives CDR1 MDHEN, CDR2 SYDVKM. V shed 7 bases and J shed 3 bases, with 16 bases lying between them. The CDR3 totals 15 residues. CDR3 loop: CASKKGVQPNQPQHF. The CDR3 nucleotides read TGTGCCAGCAAAAAGGGGGTTCAGCCCAATCAGCCCCAGCATTTT.

The V gene is TRBV5-1, the J gene TRBJ1-2; D possibly corresponds to TRBD1 (5 bases). V was clipped by 7 bases and J by 1 base, with 11 bases between them. The CDR3 runs to 13 residues. Germline values: CDR1 SGHRS, CDR2 YFSETQ. The CDR3 DNA reads as TGCGCCAGCCGCGGGGACCTTAACTATGGCTACACCTTC. Amino acids: CASRGDLNYGYTF.

This sequence joins TRBV5-6 and TRBJ1-5; D is unclear. Germline V gene sequence: CDR1 SGHDT, CDR2 YYEEEE. The CDR3 contains 12 residues. V shed 3 bases and J shed 7 bases, with 8 bases lying between them. The CDR3 reads CASSYTGQPQHF. The CDR3 coding sequence is TGTGCCAGCAGCTACACCGGGCAGCCCCAGCATTTT.

This rearrangement joins TRBV4-3 to TRBJ2-1, with 9 bases that match TRBD1. The V and J ends lost 1 base and 4 bases, in that order; junction bases with no gene match: 2. The CDR3 has 15 amino acids. Germline assignment: CDR1 LGHNA and CDR2 YSLEER. CDR3 residues: CASSQGDRGYNEQFF. In nucleotides, the CDR3 is TGCGCCAGCAGCCAAGGCGACAGGGGGTACAATGAGCAGTTCTTC.

The chain has TRBV6-1 and TRBJ2-7; D is perhaps TRBD1 or TRBD2 (6 bases each). From germline, CDR1 is MNHNS and CDR2 SASEGT. The germline V and J ends were trimmed by 8 bases and 1 base, with 12 bases remaining between them. The CDR3 is 13 amino acids. The CDR3 protein is CASCWGASYEQYF. CDR3 sequence (DNA): TGTGCCAGCTGCTGGGGGGCATCCTACGAGCAGTACTTC.

The chain carries TRBV7-2 and TRBJ2-3; weak D call: TRBD2 (7 bases). The V gene lost 5 bases and the J gene lost 1 base, with 13 bases spanning the gap. The CDR3 totals 15 residues. Germline CDR1 and CDR2: SGHTA and FQGNSA. DNA for the CDR3: TGTGCCAGCAGCGGAGGGGGGGCGGGCACAGATACGCAGTATTTT. It specifies CASSGGGAGTDTQYF. The full variable domain, its missing parts supplied by reference TRBV7-2 and TRBJ2-3, is GAGVSQSPSNKVTEKGKDVELRCDPISGHTALYWYRQSLGQGLEFLIYFQGNSAPDKSGLPSDRFSAERTGGSVSTLTIQRTQQEDSAVYLCASSGGGAGTDTQYFGPGTRLTVL.

The chain employs TRBV29-1 and TRBJ2-1, with D unresolved. Trimming pared 3 bases from V and 5 bases from J, leaving 11 bases between. This CDR3 is built from 13 residues. Per germline, CDR1 SQVTM and CDR2 ANQGSEA. Written as DNA, the CDR3 is TGCAGCGTTGAGTTAACCCGTGACAATGAGCAGTTCTTC. It codes for CSVELTRDNEQFF.

This chain links TRBV11-3 with TRBJ1-1; tentative D call: TRBD1 (6 bases). CDR1 and CDR2 from the germline V gene are SGHNT and YENEEA. The CDR3 is 17 amino acids. Between the trimmed V and J ends, which lost 0 bases and 8 bases, there was a span of 22 bases. The DNA for the CDR3 is TGTGCCAGCAGCTTAGATGGGGGCGCCGGATCCCGATTAGAAGCTTTCTTT. Its translation is CASSLDGGAGSRLEAFF.